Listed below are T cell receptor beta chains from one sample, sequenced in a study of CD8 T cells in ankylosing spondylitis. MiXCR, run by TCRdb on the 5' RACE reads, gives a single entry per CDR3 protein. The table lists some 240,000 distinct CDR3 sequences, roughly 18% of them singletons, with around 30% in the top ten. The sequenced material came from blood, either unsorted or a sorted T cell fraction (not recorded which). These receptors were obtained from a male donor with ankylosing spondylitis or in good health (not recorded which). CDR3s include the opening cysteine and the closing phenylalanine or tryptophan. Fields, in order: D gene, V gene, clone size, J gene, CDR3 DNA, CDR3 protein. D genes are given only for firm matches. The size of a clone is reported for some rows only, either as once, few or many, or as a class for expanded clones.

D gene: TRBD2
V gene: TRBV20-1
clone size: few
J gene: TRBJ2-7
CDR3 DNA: TGCAGTGCACCGGGGACTAGCGGGAGCTACGAGCAGTACTTC
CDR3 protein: CSAPGTSGSYEQYF

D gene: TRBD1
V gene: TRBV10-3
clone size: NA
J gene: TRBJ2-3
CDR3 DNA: TGTGCCATCAGTGAGATAAGGCGGACAGGGCCTACTAGCACAGATACGCAGTATTTT
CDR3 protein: CAISEIRRTGPTSTDTQYF

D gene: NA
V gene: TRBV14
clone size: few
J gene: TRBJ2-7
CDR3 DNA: TGTGCCAGCAGCCAGCCATACGGACAGACCTACGAGCAGTACTTC
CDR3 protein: CASSQPYGQTYEQYF

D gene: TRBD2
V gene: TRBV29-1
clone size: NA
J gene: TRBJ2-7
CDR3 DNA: TGCAGCGTTGAATTTTCGACTAGCGGGAGACACGAGCAGTACTTC
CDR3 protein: CSVEFSTSGRHEQYF

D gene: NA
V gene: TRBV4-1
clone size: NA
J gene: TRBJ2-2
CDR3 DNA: TGCGCCAGCAGCCAAGATAGTCCAGGGAGCTGGAACACCGGGGAGCTGTTTTTT
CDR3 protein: CASSQDSPGSWNTGELFF

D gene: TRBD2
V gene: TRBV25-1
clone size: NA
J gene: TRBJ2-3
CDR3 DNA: TGTGCCAGCAGTGCCCCGTCCGGGCTAGCGGGGGCAGATACGCAGTATTTT
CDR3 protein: CASSAPSGLAGADTQYF

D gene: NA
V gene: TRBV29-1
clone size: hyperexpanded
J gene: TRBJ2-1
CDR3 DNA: TGCAGCGTTGAAGAGTGGGCTAGCAGATACAATGAGCAGTTCTTC
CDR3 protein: CSVEEWASRYNEQFF

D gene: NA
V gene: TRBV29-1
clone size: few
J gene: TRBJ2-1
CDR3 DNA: TGCAGCGTGGGGTCTCGGGAGCAGTTCTTC
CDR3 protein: CSVGSREQFF

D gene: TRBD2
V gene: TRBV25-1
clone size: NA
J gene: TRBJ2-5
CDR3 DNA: TGTGCCAGCAGTGAATGGGGACTAGCGGGAGAATTCCAGTACTTC
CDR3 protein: CASSEWGLAGEFQYF

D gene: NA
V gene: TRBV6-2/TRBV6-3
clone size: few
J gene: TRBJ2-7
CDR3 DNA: TGTGCCAGCAGTTACGAACCCTACGAGCAGTACTTC
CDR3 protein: CASSYEPYEQYF

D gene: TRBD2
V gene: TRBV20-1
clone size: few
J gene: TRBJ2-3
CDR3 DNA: TGCAGTGTTACGGGAGGGCCGAGAGAGGATACGCAGTATTTT
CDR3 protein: CSVTGGPREDTQYF

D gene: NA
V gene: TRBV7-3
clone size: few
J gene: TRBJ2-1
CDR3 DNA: TGTGCCAGCAGCTTCGATGGGGGGGCGGCTTACAATGAGCAGTTCTTC
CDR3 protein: CASSFDGGAAYNEQFF

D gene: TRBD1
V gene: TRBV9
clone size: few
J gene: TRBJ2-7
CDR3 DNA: TGTGCCAGTTCCTCTGGTCAGGGGGAACCCTACGAGCAGTACTTC
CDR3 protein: CASSSGQGEPYEQYF

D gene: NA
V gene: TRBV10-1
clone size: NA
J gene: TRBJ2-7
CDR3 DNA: TGCGCCAGCAGTGAGCGGGTTGAAGCTGATGAGCAGTACTTC
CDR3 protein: CASSERVEADEQYF

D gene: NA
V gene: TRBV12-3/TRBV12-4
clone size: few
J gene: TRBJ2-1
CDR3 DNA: TGTGCCAGCACGATAGAGGGCCCAAACAATGAGCAGTTCTTC
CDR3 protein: CASTIEGPNNEQFF

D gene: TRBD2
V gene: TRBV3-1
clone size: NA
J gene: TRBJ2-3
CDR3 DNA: TGTGCCAGCAGCCATTGGTCTGCGGGAGAAGGTTCAGATACGCAGTATTTT
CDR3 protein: CASSHWSAGEGSDTQYF

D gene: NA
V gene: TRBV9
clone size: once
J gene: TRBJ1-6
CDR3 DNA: TGTGCCAGCAGCGCCGAGGATTATAATTCACCCCTCCACTTT
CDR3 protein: CASSAEDYNSPLHF

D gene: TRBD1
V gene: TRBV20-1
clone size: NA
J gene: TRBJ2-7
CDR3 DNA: TGCAGTGCTTTCCCGACAGGGGTGGACGAGCAGTACTTC
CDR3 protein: CSAFPTGVDEQYF

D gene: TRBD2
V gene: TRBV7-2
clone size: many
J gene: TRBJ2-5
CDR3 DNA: TGTGCCAGCAGCTTACCTAGCGGAGGAACCCAAGAGACCCAGTACTTC
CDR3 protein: CASSLPSGGTQETQYF

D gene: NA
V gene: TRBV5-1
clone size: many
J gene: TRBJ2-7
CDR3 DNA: TGCGCCAGCAGCTTGGATATCTGGAGCTACGAGCAGTACTTC
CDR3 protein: CASSLDIWSYEQYF

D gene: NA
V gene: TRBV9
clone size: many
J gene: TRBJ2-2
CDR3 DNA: TGTGCCAGCAGCGTAGACACCACCGGGGAGCTGTTTTTT
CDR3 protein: CASSVDTTGELFF

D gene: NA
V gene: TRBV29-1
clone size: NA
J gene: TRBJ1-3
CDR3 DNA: TGCAGCGTTAGGATCTCTGGAAACACCATATATTTT
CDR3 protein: CSVRISGNTIYF

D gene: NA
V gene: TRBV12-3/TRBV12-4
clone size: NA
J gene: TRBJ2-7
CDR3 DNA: TGTGCCAGCAGTTTATACCTGGGCTACGAGCAGTACTTC
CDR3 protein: CASSLYLGYEQYF

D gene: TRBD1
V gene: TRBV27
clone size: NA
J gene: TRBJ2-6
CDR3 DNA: TGTGCCAGCAGTGAAAGGGTGACAGGGATGTACTCTGGGGCCAACGTCCTGACTTTC
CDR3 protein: CASSERVTGMYSGANVLTF

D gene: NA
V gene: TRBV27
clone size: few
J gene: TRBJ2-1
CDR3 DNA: TGTGCCAGCAGTTTGTCCCCCCCTATTGAGCAGTTCTTC
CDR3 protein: CASSLSPPIEQFF

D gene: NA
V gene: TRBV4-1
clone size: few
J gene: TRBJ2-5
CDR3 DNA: TGCGCCAGCAGCCAAGAAAGTAGTAGCTTAAAAGAGACCCAGTACTTC
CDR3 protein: CASSQESSSLKETQYF